The 20 T cell receptor beta chains below were found in one sample sequenced in a study of PD-L1 blockade in urothelial cancer (dated by TCRdb to 2015 to 2018). The sample's time point label is to be understood as: pretreatment peripheral blood. The library was obtained by the immunoSEQ multiplex PCR assay. Sourced from immuneACCESS, this table was stored by TCRdb with only in-frame sequences that have V and J called. A share of the clones is absent; for the studies checked, an unresolved V gene accounts for under half, and the remainder has no known explanation. This sample holds about 86,000 clones; 70% to 90% were observed only once. The biggest ten clones account for about 15% of the sample. This specimen was PBMCs, taken around atezolizumab (anti-PD-L1) treatment. The receptors come from a man aged 60-69 years with urothelial cancer.

This clone was observed once. This chain links TRBV6-6 with TRBJ2-3, with D hard to call. V was clipped by 7 bases and J by 0 bases, with 8 bases between them. Germline CDR1 is MNHNY and CDR2 is SVGAGI (reference sequence). CDR3 length: 13 amino acids. CDR3 in amino acids: CASKILSTDTQYF. CDR3 nucleotide sequence: TGTGCCAGCAAAATTCTTAGCACAGATACGCAGTATTTT.

CDR3 in DNA: TGTGCCAGCAGCGGCGGGACTAGCGGCTCCTACGAGCAGTACTTC. It codes for CASSGGTSGSYEQYF. The genes are TRBV5-4 and TRBJ2-7, with TRBD2 matching over 11 bases. The length of the CDR3 is 15 residues. The ends lost 4 bases at V and 0 bases at J; junction bases unmatched: 3. Germline V gene data show CDR1 as SGHNT and CDR2 as YYREEE (reference sequence).

This clone showed up just once. This chain links TRBV5-4 with TRBJ2-5, with 10 bases that match TRBD2. V shed 4 bases, J shed 5 bases, and the junction held 8 bases outside the gene matches. CDR1 and CDR2 (germline): SGHNT, YYREEE (reference sequence). The length of the CDR3 is 15 residues. The CDR3 DNA reads as TGTGCCAGCAGCGTCAGCGGGAGGGCGTACGAGACCCAGTACTTC. It codes for CASSVSGRAYETQYF.

The V call is TRBV7-3, the J call TRBJ2-1; 10 bases are a match to TRBD2. CDR1 SGHTA and CDR2 FQGTGA come from the germline V gene. This CDR3 has 15 residues. Trimming at V came to 1 base and at J to 4 bases, leaving 1 base not matched to a gene. CDR3 region: CASSLIAGGYNEQFF. In DNA form, the CDR3 reads TGTGCCAGCAGCTTAATAGCGGGAGGTTACAATGAGCAGTTCTTC.

The genes are TRBV5-4 and TRBJ1-4; TRBD1 agrees at 8 bases. The CDR3 spans 17 residues. J was trimmed by 0 bases and V by 1 base; bases with no gene match: 5. Germline assignment: CDR1 SGHNT and CDR2 YYREEE (reference sequence). The CDR3 DNA reads as TGTGCCAGCAGCTTGAGGGGACAGGCCACAACTAATGAAAAACTGTTTTTT. This codes for CASSLRGQATTNEKLFF.

V is TRBV19 and J is TRBJ1-1; 7 positions agree with TRBD1. In germline, CDR1 is LNHDA, CDR2 SQIVND (reference sequence). This CDR3 has 15 residues. V trimming: 1 base; J trimming: 4 bases; junction bases outside the gene matches: 6. DNA of the CDR3: TGTGCCAGTAGTATAGCCGGAGGGGGCGGCACTGAAGCTTTCTTT. Translated, it gives CASSIAGGGGTEAFF.

The chain uses TRBV6-1 and TRBJ2-1; D is perhaps TRBD1 (5 bases). The CDR3 is 14 residues long. The germline gives CDR1 MNHNS, CDR2 SASEGT. V lost 8 bases, J lost 0 bases, and 11 bases lay in between. The CDR3 sequence is CASLYRSSYNEQFF. As DNA, the CDR3 is TGTGCCAGCCTTTACAGGAGCTCCTACAATGAGCAGTTCTTC.

This chain connects TRBV4-1 to TRBJ2-1, with TRBD2 matching 7 bases. CDR3 length: 14 residues. Germline CDR1 and CDR2: MGHRA and YSYEKL. J gave up 8 bases and V 6 bases, and 10 bases lay outside the gene matches. The CDR3 sequence is CASSRTRYLDEQFF. CDR3 sequence (DNA): TGCGCCAGCAGTCGGACTAGATATTTGGATGAGCAGTTCTTC.

The CDR3 coding sequence is TGTGCCAGCAGCTTAATAGCCGAGACCCAGTACTTC. This gives the protein CASSLIAETQYF. The chain carries TRBV7-8 and TRBJ2-5; no clear D. Trimming left V 2 bases short and J 5 bases short, with 6 bases between. CDR3 size: 12 residues. The V gene's germline CDR1 is SGHVS and CDR2 FQNEAQ. Looking up the rest from reference TRBV7-8 and TRBJ2-5 gives the full variable domain: GAGVSQSPRYKVAKRGQDVALRCDPISGHVSLFWYQQALGQGPEFLTYFQNEAQLDKSGLPSDRFFAERPEGSVSTLKIQRTQQEDSAVYLCASSLIAETQYFGPGTRLLVL.

The chain combines TRBV2 with TRBJ1-2; 7 bases align to TRBD1. The germline gives CDR1 SNHLY, CDR2 FYNNEI. The J segment lost 2 bases and the V segment lost 6 bases, leaving 6 bases of the junction unmatched. CDR3 length: 14 residues. In DNA, the CDR3 is TGTGCCAGCAGGACGACAGGGACAAACTATGGCTACACCTTC. This translates into CASRTTGTNYGYTF.

This sequence joins TRBV19 and TRBJ2-1, with D unclear. With 1 base removed from V and 6 bases from J, the gap between germline ends came to 7 bases. The germline V gene has CDR1 LNHDA and CDR2 SQIVND (reference sequence). The CDR3 has 13 amino acids. The CDR3 region has the DNA TGTGCCAGTAGTATAGGTAGAACCAATGAGCAGTTCTTC. Encoded protein: CASSIGRTNEQFF.

This sequence joins TRBV27 and TRBJ1-2; D is possibly TRBD1 (5 bases). Between the trimmed V and J ends, which lost 5 bases and 4 bases, there was a span of 11 bases. CDR1 and CDR2 from the germline V gene are MNHEY and SMNVEV (reference sequence). The CDR3 totals 13 residues. This CDR3 is CASSTQGIYGYTF. CDR3 nucleotide sequence: TGTGCCAGCAGTACTCAGGGAATCTATGGCTACACCTTC.

The gene calls are TRBV5-1 and TRBJ2-3; weak D call: TRBD2 (5 bases). The germline V and J ends were trimmed by 2 bases and 3 bases, with 22 bases remaining between them. CDR3 length: 18 amino acids. The germline CDR1 and CDR2 sequences are SGHRS and YFSETQ. CDR3 sequence reads: CASSFMGRGNLGTDTQYF. The CDR3, as DNA: TGCGCCAGCAGCTTTATGGGCCGGGGAAACTTAGGTACAGATACGCAGTATTTT.

The rearrangement links TRBV5-1 to TRBJ2-2; 8 nucleotides match TRBD2. Per germline, CDR1 SGHRS and CDR2 YFSETQ. V gave up 3 bases and J gave up 1 base; unmatched junction bases: 5. CDR3 length: 16 residues. In nucleotides, the CDR3 is TGCGCCAGCAGCTCCCTAAGCGGGGGGAACACCGGGGAGCTGTTTTTT. It specifies CASSSLSGGNTGELFF.

This clone was observed once. The chain carries TRBV2 and TRBJ1-6; no clear D. The CDR3 extends over 14 amino acids. CDR1 SNHLY and CDR2 FYNNEI come from the germline V gene. Trimming took 8 bases from V and 3 from J, leaving 11 bases between them. CDR3 in DNA: TGTGCCAGCGGGAGTTCCCTCTATAATTCACCCCTCCACTTT. As protein: CASGSSLYNSPLHF.

This clone appeared a few times. The chain is built from TRBV2 and TRBJ2-7; possibly TRBD2 for D (5 bases). The V and J ends lost 10 bases and 3 bases respectively, with 10 bases between them. This CDR3 contains 11 residues. Germline CDR1 is SNHLY and CDR2 is FYNNEI. In DNA, the CDR3 is TGTGCCAACCTCGCGGGCTACGAGCAGTACTTC. Amino acids: CANLAGYEQYF.

This chain links TRBV10-3 with TRBJ2-1; 13 nucleotides agree with TRBD2. The CDR3 extends over 15 amino acids. The V gene end was trimmed by 6 bases and the J gene end by 7 bases; junction bases not matched to a gene: 6. Germline V gives CDR1 ENHRY, CDR2 SYGVKD. The CDR3 loop reads CAISGTSGVGNEQFF. CDR3 in DNA: TGTGCCATCAGCGGGACTAGCGGGGTGGGTAATGAGCAGTTCTTC.

The rearrangement uses TRBV30 and TRBJ1-5, with 9 bases aligning to TRBD1. The V and J ends lost 2 bases and 2 bases, in that order; junction bases with no gene match: 4. The CDR3 consists of 15 residues. Germline assignment: CDR1 GTSNPN and CDR2 SVGIG (reference sequence). CDR3 region: CAWSKDRGRNQPQHF. In DNA form, the CDR3 reads TGTGCCTGGAGTAAGGACAGGGGACGCAATCAGCCCCAGCATTTT. The full variable domain, its missing parts supplied by reference TRBV30 and TRBJ1-5, is SQTIHQWPATLVQPVGSPLSLECTVEGTSNPNLYWYRQAAGRGLQLLFYSVGIGQISSEVPQNLSASRPQDRQFILSSKKLLLSDSGFYLCAWSKDRGRNQPQHFGDGTRLSIL.

V and J are TRBV2 and TRBJ1-4; a weak D match, TRBD1 (5 bases). V gave up 2 bases and J gave up 8 bases, with 15 bases separating them. In germline, CDR1 is SNHLY, CDR2 FYNNEI. The CDR3 is 15 amino acids. Here the CDR3 reads CASSETGTRREKLFF. CDR3 DNA sequence: TGTGCCAGCAGTGAAACCGGGACTCGGAGGGAAAAACTGTTTTTT.

The rearrangement links TRBV5-1 to TRBJ2-7; maybe TRBD1 (6 bases). The CDR3 runs 13 residues. V was shortened by 0 bases and J by 5 bases, with 9 bases between the two germline ends. Germline CDR1 and CDR2: SGHRS and YFSETQ. The CDR3 DNA reads TGCGCCAGCAGCTTGGGGGACATCAACGAGCAGTACTTC. It codes for CASSLGDINEQYF.